This T cell receptor (beta chain) was identified in a study of shared clonotypes between healthy human individuals. About the study: Participating donors consisted of a couple of women and a few men aged 18 to 49.

Assay execution took place at the deep level. The repertoire was sequenced with immunoSEQ multiplex PCR; TCRdb's copy has only in-frame clones and lacks some. The repertoire holds about 92,000 clones, with 68% as singletons. A remark on this clone: What it binds is unknown.

General study points: Sequencing depth was expected to affect clonotype sharing among donors. Rarefaction showed sorted-subset sequencing was incomplete despite large depth.

The germline V gene has CDR1 MNHEY and CDR2 SMNVEV (reference sequence). This CDR3 has 16 residues. V shed 3 bases and J 6 bases; nucleotides not matched to a gene: 11. This chain joins TRBV27 and TRBJ2-7; TRBD2 agrees at 10 bases. Sequenced material: memory CD8+ T cells sorted from blood. Regarding subset: CD45RO+ cells pooled with CCR7-negative TemRA cells. The sequence was collected from a man between 25 and 39 years old in good health. The CDR3 loop reads CASSFASGSVPSEQYF. The DNA for the CDR3 is TGTGCCAGCAGTTTCGCTAGCGGGAGTGTCCCTTCCGAGCAGTACTTC.